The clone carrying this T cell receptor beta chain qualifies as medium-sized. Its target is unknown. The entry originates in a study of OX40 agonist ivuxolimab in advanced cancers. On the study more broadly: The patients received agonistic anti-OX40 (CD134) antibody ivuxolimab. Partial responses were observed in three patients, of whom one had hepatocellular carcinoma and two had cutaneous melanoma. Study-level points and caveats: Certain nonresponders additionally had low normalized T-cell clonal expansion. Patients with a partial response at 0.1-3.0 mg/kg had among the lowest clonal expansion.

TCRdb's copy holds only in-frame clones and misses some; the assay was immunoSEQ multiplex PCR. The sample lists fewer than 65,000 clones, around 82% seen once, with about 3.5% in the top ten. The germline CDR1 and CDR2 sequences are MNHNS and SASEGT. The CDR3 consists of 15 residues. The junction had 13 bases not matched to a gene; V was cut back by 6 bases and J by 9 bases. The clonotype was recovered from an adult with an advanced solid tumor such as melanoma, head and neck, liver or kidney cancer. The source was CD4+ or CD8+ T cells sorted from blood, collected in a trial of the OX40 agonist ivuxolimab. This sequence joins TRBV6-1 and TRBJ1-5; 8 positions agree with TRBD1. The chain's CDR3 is CASRRDRTGNRPQHF. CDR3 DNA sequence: TGTGCCAGCAGGAGGGACAGGACGGGAAATAGGCCCCAGCATTTT.